The 2 T cell receptor beta chains presented below share a single source sample, sequenced in a study of T cell responses to AZD1222 COVID-19 vaccine. This table comes from immunoSEQ multiplex PCR, and its TCRdb copy is limited to in-frame clones, with some not included. The data show some 80,000 clones, approximately 89% seen once. The sample consisted of peripheral blood, taken 28 days after the second dose of the MenACWY control vaccine. The receptors shown here come from an adult who received the MenACWY meningococcal vaccine as a control.

The chain is built from TRBV5-1 and TRBJ2-2; the D gene is possibly TRBD1 (5 bases). The CDR3 runs 14 residues. Per germline, CDR1 SGHRS and CDR2 YFSETQ. The V and J ends lost 3 bases and 1 base respectively, with 7 bases between them. The CDR3 sequence is CASSSRGNTGELFF. The CDR3, as DNA: TGCGCCAGCAGCTCAAGGGGGAACACCGGGGAGCTGTTTTTT. The full variable domain, in which reference TRBV5-1 and TRBJ2-2 provide the parts outside the CDR3, is KAGVTQTPRYLIKTRGQQVTLSCSPISGHRSVSWYQQTPGQGLQFLFEYFSETQRNKGNFPGRFSGRQFSNSRSEMNVSTLELGDSALYLCASSSRGNTGELFFGEGSRLTVL.

J is TRBJ1-3 and V is TRBV4-3; D is possibly TRBD1 (5 bases). Germline V gene sequence: CDR1 LGHNA, CDR2 YSLEER. The CDR3 runs to 15 residues. Trimming removed 5 bases from V and 6 bases from J, with 17 bases in between. As DNA, the CDR3 is TGCGCCAGCAGCTGGATACGGGGAGGGGAAAACACCATATATTTT. This encodes CASSWIRGGENTIYF.